The 13 T cell receptor beta chains below come from one sample, sequenced in a study of blood T cell repertoires in COVID-19. Repertoires were generated with immunoSEQ multiplex PCR, while TCRdb's copy carries only in-frame clones and drops some. The table lists about 60,000 clones, nearly 90% of them singletons. Sequencing used peripheral blood. Receptors originate from a man aged 60 to 69 with active COVID-19.

In this sample, this clone turned up once. The J gene is TRBJ2-3, the V gene TRBV3-1 (or the pseudogene TRBV3-2), with 7 bases matching TRBD2. Germline CDR1 reads LGHDT; CDR2 reads YNNKEL (reference sequence). There are 17 residues in the CDR3. J gave up 0 bases and V 4 bases, and 10 bases lay outside the gene matches. The CDR3, as DNA: TGTGCCAGCAGCCGTAACGGATTGCGGGAGAGCACAGATACGCAGTATTTT. This gives the protein CASSRNGLRESTDTQYF.

This sequence joins TRBV28 and TRBJ1-6; D remains unclear. The CDR3 contains 12 residues. V lost 2 bases, J lost 9 bases, and 5 bases lay in between. Germline CDR1 MDHEN, CDR2 SYDVKM. The CDR3 sequence is CASSLPGSPLHF. As DNA, the CDR3 is TGTGCCAGCAGTTTACCCGGTTCACCCCTCCACTTT.

The genes are TRBV18 and TRBJ2-2, with D possibly being TRBD1 (5 bases). Germline-derived CDR1 and CDR2 are KGHSH and LQKENI. V was cut by 6 bases and J by 0 bases, with 14 bases left in between. CDR3 length: 16 residues. The DNA for the CDR3 is TGTGCCAGCTCTCAACTTGGGGCTACGAACACCGGGGAGCTGTTTTTT. Its protein is CASSQLGATNTGELFF.

This clone was found once. The chain couples TRBV30 to TRBJ2-7, with TRBD2 identical over 9 bases. CDR1 is GTSNPN, CDR2 SVGIG, per germline (reference sequence). V dropped 4 bases and J dropped 1; count of bases not matched to a gene: 8. This CDR3 contains 15 residues. In DNA form, the CDR3 reads TGTGCCTGGAACGTCCTAGCGGGGAGTTCCTACGAGCAGTACTTC. As protein: CAWNVLAGSSYEQYF.

This chain joins TRBV6-2 or TRBV6-3 and TRBJ2-7; unclear D gene. V was trimmed by 0 bases and J by 6 bases, leaving 6 bases between them. This CDR3 spans 12 amino acids. Germline values: CDR1 MNHEY, CDR2 SVGEGT. CDR3 in DNA: TGTGCCAGCAGTTACTCGCTAGTCGAGCAGTACTTC. Its protein product is CASSYSLVEQYF.

The V call is TRBV5-1, the J call TRBJ2-5; 7 nucleotides line up with TRBD2. The CDR3 totals 15 residues. CDR1 is SGHRS, CDR2 YFSETQ, per germline. V lost 4 bases and J lost 4; bases outside the gene matches: 10. CDR3 sequence reads: CASSPSIGRGETQYF. CDR3 DNA sequence: TGCGCCAGCAGCCCCTCTATTGGGAGGGGAGAGACCCAGTACTTC.

This rearrangement joins TRBV3-1 (or the pseudogene TRBV3-2) to TRBJ2-7, with 9 bases identical to TRBD1. V dropped 3 bases and J dropped 4; count of bases not matched to a gene: 10. Germline-derived CDR1 and CDR2 are LGHDT and YNNKEL (reference sequence). This CDR3 has 16 amino acids. CDR3 amino acids: CASSHRDRAKFYEQYF. In DNA, the CDR3 is TGTGCCAGCAGCCACAGGGACAGGGCGAAATTTTACGAGCAGTACTTC.

The V call is TRBV9, the J call TRBJ2-2, with TRBD2 identical over 8 bases. CDR1 SGDLS and CDR2 YYNGEE come from the germline V gene. The junction had 8 bases not matched to a gene; V was cut back by 4 bases and J by 3 bases. There are 16 residues in the CDR3. The chain's CDR3 is CASSPGWRGDTGELFF. CDR3 nucleotide sequence: TGTGCCAGCAGCCCCGGGTGGCGGGGGGACACCGGGGAGCTGTTTTTT.

The V gene is TRBV7-8, the J gene TRBJ1-1, with 7 nucleotides matching TRBD1. J gave up 1 base and V 5 bases, and 16 bases lay outside the gene matches. CDR1 is SGHVS and CDR2 is FQNEAQ in the germline V gene. CDR3 length: 18 residues. The CDR3 reads CASSLIMWQGGPNTEAFF. CDR3 DNA sequence: TGTGCCAGCAGCCTTATTATGTGGCAGGGGGGTCCGAACACTGAAGCTTTCTTT.

The V gene is TRBV5-1, the J gene TRBJ2-7, with TRBD1 identical over 8 bases. Germline assignment: CDR1 SGHRS and CDR2 YFSETQ. There are 15 residues in the CDR3. V shed 2 bases and J 2 bases; nucleotides not matched to a gene: 6. CDR3 in DNA: TGCGCCAGCAGCTTCACAGGGGGTCTCGCCTACGAGCAGTACTTC. It is translated as CASSFTGGLAYEQYF.

This clone has a handful of counts. The chain has TRBV6-5 and TRBJ1-2; the D gene is possibly TRBD1 (5 bases). CDR3 length: 15 residues. Trimming cost V 5 bases and J 7 bases, with 20 bases left between them. Germline V lookup: CDR1 MNHEY, CDR2 SVGAGI. The chain's CDR3 is CASSTKRRGKAGYTF. The CDR3 DNA reads TGTGCCAGCAGTACCAAAAGACGGGGGAAGGCTGGCTACACCTTC.

CDR3 sequence reads: CASSPNRGVLDGYTF. For the CDR3, the DNA is TGTGCCAGCAGCCCCAATCGCGGGGTCCTGGATGGCTACACCTTC. This rearrangement joins TRBV6-6 to TRBJ1-2; no clear D gene. CDR3 length: 15 amino acids. The germline V gene has CDR1 MNHNY and CDR2 SVGAGI (reference sequence). The V and J ends lost 6 bases and 6 bases respectively, with 20 bases between them.

The V and J genes are TRBV28 and TRBJ2-3; TRBD2 aligns across 13 bases. V gave up 5 bases and J gave up 1 base; unmatched junction bases: 6. This CDR3 has 17 residues. Germline-derived CDR1 and CDR2 are MDHEN and SYDVKM. In nucleotides, the CDR3 is TGTGCCAGCAGTCGGACTAGCGGGAGAGGGGGCACAGATACGCAGTATTTT. It specifies CASSRTSGRGGTDTQYF.